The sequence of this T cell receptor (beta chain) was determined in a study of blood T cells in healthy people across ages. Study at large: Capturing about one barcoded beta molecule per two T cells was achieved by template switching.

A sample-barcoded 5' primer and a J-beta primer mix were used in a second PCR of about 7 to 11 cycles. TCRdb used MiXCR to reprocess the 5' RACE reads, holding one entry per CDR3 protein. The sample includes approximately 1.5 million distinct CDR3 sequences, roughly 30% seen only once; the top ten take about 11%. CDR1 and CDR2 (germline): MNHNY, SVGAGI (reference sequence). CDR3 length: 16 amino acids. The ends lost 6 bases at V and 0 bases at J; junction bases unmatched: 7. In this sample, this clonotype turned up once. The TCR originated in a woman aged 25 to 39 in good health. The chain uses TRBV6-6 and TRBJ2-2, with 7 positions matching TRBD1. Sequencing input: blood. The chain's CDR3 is CASRRDSHSNTGELFF. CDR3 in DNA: TGTGCCAGCAGGAGGGACAGCCACTCGAACACCGGGGAGCTGTTTTTT.